Below, 16 T cell receptor beta chains from the same sample are listed, as sequenced in a study of PD-L1 blockade in urothelial cancer. TCRdb keeps only in-frame clones here, not all; method: immunoSEQ multiplex PCR. The sample has 25,000 to 30,000 clones, approximately 86% seen once. Sequencing was performed on PBMCs, taken around atezolizumab (anti-PD-L1) treatment. The receptor source for this set is a man aged 50 to 59 with urothelial cancer.

The chain uses TRBV5-1 and TRBJ2-5, with 11 bases aligning to TRBD2. The CDR3 is 16 amino acids. The V gene's germline CDR1 is SGHRS and CDR2 YFSETQ. V shed 5 bases, J shed 4 bases, and the junction held 10 bases outside the gene matches. As DNA, the CDR3 is TGCGCCAGCAGGGCGGAAGGGACTAGCGGAGGAGAGACCCAGTACTTC. Its protein product is CASRAEGTSGGETQYF.

The chain uses TRBV7-9 and TRBJ2-5; tentative D call: TRBD1 (6 bases). V lost 4 bases and J 0 bases, leaving 9 bases between the germline ends. There are 14 residues in the CDR3. Germline CDR1 and CDR2: SEHNR and FQNEAQ (reference sequence). CDR3 protein: CASSSWTDQETQYF. CDR3 in DNA: TGTGCCAGCAGCTCCTGGACAGACCAAGAGACCCAGTACTTC.

V and J are TRBV19 and TRBJ1-5, with D maybe TRBD1 (5 bases). CDR3 length: 17 residues. Germline V gene data show CDR1 as LNHDA and CDR2 as SQIVND (reference sequence). V was trimmed by 0 bases and J by 3 bases, leaving 15 bases between them. The CDR3 region is CASSIDLRGDHNQPQHF. Here the CDR3 DNA reads TGTGCCAGTAGTATAGACTTACGGGGGGACCACAATCAGCCCCAGCATTTT.

This sequence joins TRBV6-1 and TRBJ1-1; TRBD1 might be the D (5 bases). This CDR3 comprises 14 residues. Trimming left V 6 bases short and J 4 bases short, with 15 bases between. The germline V gene encodes CDR1 MNHNS and CDR2 SASEGT. CDR3 bases: TGTGCCAGCAGCCTGGGGGGTTGGGTCACTGAAGCTTTCTTT. This gives the protein CASSLGGWVTEAFF.

The chain joins TRBV30 to TRBJ2-7; 7 positions agree with TRBD1. J lost 2 bases, V lost 4 bases, and 5 bases had no gene match. CDR1 GTSNPN and CDR2 SVGIG come from the germline V gene (reference sequence). This CDR3 has 13 residues. The CDR3 DNA reads as TGTGCCTGGACCCCCGGGACAGCCTACGAGCAGTACTTC. As protein: CAWTPGTAYEQYF. The full variable domain, in which reference TRBV30 and TRBJ2-7 provide the parts outside the CDR3, is SQTIHQWPATLVQPVGSPLSLECTVEGTSNPNLYWYRQAAGRGLQLLFYSVGIGQISSEVPQNLSASRPQDRQFILSSKKLLLSDSGFYLCAWTPGTAYEQYFGPGTRLTVT.

The chain links TRBV28 to TRBJ1-2, with D perhaps TRBD1 (5 bases). The CDR3 runs to 11 residues. Germline CDR1 and CDR2: MDHEN and SYDVKM. V lost 9 bases and J 7 bases, leaving 12 bases between the germline ends. CDR3 region: CASFGTFGYTF. In DNA form, the CDR3 reads TGTGCCAGTTTCGGGACTTTTGGCTACACCTTC.

This clone was recorded once. The V gene is TRBV7-9, the J gene TRBJ2-2, with D possibly TRBD1 on 5 matching bases. Per germline, CDR1 SEHNR and CDR2 FQNEAQ (reference sequence). V was cut by 5 bases and J by 6 bases, with 22 bases left in between. The length of the CDR3 is 17 residues. The CDR3 spells CASSRGGRGQGAGELFF. The CDR3 DNA is TGTGCCAGCAGCAGAGGTGGGCGCGGCCAGGGTGCCGGGGAGCTGTTTTTT.

This clone appeared a single time. The chain uses TRBV2 and TRBJ2-7; maybe TRBD1 (5 bases). CDR1 is SNHLY and CDR2 is FYNNEI in the germline V gene. The CDR3 covers 13 residues. Trimming cost V 2 bases and J 5 bases, with 10 bases left between them. The CDR3 DNA reads as TGTGCCAGCAGTGAACAGGGATTCAACGAGCAGTACTTC. Protein product: CASSEQGFNEQYF.

The chain carries TRBV11-2 and TRBJ2-1; 7 nucleotides line up with TRBD2. V lost 2 bases to trimming and J lost 3 bases; unmatched junction nucleotides: 7. The germline gives CDR1 SGHAT, CDR2 FQNNGV. The CDR3 has 16 amino acids. The CDR3 DNA follows: TGTGCCAGCAGCTTATGGGCTAGCGGAGTCTACAATGAGCAGTTCTTC. As protein: CASSLWASGVYNEQFF.

This chain links TRBV7-3 with TRBJ2-3; 9 positions match TRBD2. Germline lookup yields CDR1 SGHTA and CDR2 FQGTGA. The CDR3 is made up of 14 amino acids. The junction had 6 bases not matched to a gene; V was cut back by 2 bases and J by 9 bases. The DNA for the CDR3 is TGTGCCAGCAGCTTATCTAGCGGGGCAGTCACGCAGTATTTT. It specifies CASSLSSGAVTQYF. Using reference TRBV7-3 and TRBJ2-3 for the parts outside the CDR3, the full variable domain is GAGVSQTPSNKVTEKGKYVELRCDPISGHTALYWYRQSLGQGPEFLIYFQGTGAADDSGLPNDRFFAVRPEGSVSTLKIQRTERGDSAVYLCASSLSSGAVTQYFGPGTRLTVL.

This chain joins TRBV9 and TRBJ1-2; TRBD1 agrees at 9 bases. The length of the CDR3 is 18 residues. CDR1 SGDLS and CDR2 YYNGEE come from the germline V gene. The junction had 14 bases not matched to a gene; V was cut back by 0 bases and J by 5 bases. The CDR3 bases are TGTGCCAGCAGCGTAGCATCCGGGACAGGGAGACTTTTGTATGGCTACACCTTC. Protein product: CASSVASGTGRLLYGYTF. Full variable domain (missing parts from reference TRBV9 and TRBJ1-2): DSGVTQTPKHLITATGQRVTLRCSPRSGDLSVYWYQQSLDQGLQFLIQYYNGEERAKGNILERFSAQQFPDLHSELNLSSLELGDSALYFCASSVASGTGRLLYGYTFGSGTRLTVV.

The chain is built from TRBV30 and TRBJ1-3; 9 bases fit TRBD1. The V gene end was trimmed by 1 base and the J gene end by 4 bases; junction bases not matched to a gene: 8. The germline gives CDR1 GTSNPN, CDR2 SVGIG (reference sequence). This CDR3 comprises 16 residues. The CDR3 loop is CAWSALTGTGGNTIYF. As DNA, the CDR3 is TGTGCCTGGAGTGCCCTTACCGGGACAGGGGGAAACACCATATATTTT.

V is TRBV6-6 and J is TRBJ2-3; 7 bases align to TRBD2. Trimming at V came to 10 bases and at J to 1 base, leaving 5 bases not matched to a gene. This CDR3 spans 13 amino acids. Per the germline V gene, CDR1 is MNHNY and CDR2 is SVGAGI (reference sequence). The CDR3 protein is CATRLAGTDTQYF. The CDR3 DNA reads as TGTGCCACCAGACTAGCAGGCACAGATACGCAGTATTTT.

This chain joins TRBV11-2 and TRBJ1-5; 7 bases align to TRBD1. In germline, CDR1 is SGHAT, CDR2 FQNNGV. CDR3 length equals 16 residues. V lost 2 bases, J lost 8 bases, and 12 bases stayed unmatched. The CDR3 DNA follows: TGTGCCAGCAGCTTAATTGACAGTAACAGGGGTGAGCCCCAGCATTTT. Translated: CASSLIDSNRGEPQHF.

This chain uses TRBV15 with TRBJ2-1, with 9 nucleotides matching TRBD2. Germline CDR1 reads LNHNV; CDR2 reads YYDKDF (reference sequence). With 1 base clipped from V and 0 bases from J, the junction kept 7 bases outside the gene matches. There are 18 residues in the CDR3. Here the CDR3 DNA reads TGTGCCACCAGCAGAGCTCGGACTAGCGCGAGCTCCTACAATGAGCAGTTCTTC. As protein: CATSRARTSASSYNEQFF.

V is TRBV7-2 and J is TRBJ2-3; 7 bases align to TRBD2. Germline V gene data show CDR1 as SGHTA and CDR2 as FQGNSA. Trimming cost V 8 bases and J 4 bases; bases outside gene matches: 3. The CDR3 has 12 residues. CDR3 DNA: TGTGCCAGCGGGAGGGAGCCAGATACGCAGTATTTT. Translation gives CASGREPDTQYF.